A selection of T cell receptor beta chains follows, all from one sample in a study of Ad26.COV2.S vaccination and SARS-CoV-2 variants. This table comes from immunoSEQ multiplex PCR, and its TCRdb copy is limited to in-frame clones, with some not included. The sample holds about 350,000 clones, 86% seen once. Sequencing was performed on peripheral blood, taken in a trial of Ad26.COV2.S vaccine versus placebo. All receptors derive from a person between 18 and 65 years old who received the Ad26.COV2.S COVID-19 vaccine or a placebo. Both conserved end residues are part of each CDR3. The order of the fields is clone size, V gene, D gene, J gene, CDR3 protein, CDR3 DNA. A D gene is named only where the DNA matches it firmly. The listing skips clone size in some rows; elsewhere it reads once, few, many or a size class.

>NA|TRBV5-1|NA|TRBJ2-1
CASSPSGGGEGQFF
TGCGCCAGCAGCCCCTCTGGGGGCGGGGAGGGGCAGTTCTTC
>NA|TRBV7-7|NA|TRBJ2-2
CASSSSPRGDTGELFF
TGTGCTAGCAGCTCGAGTCCTAGGGGGGACACCGGGGAGCTGTTTTTT
>NA|TRBV25-1|NA|TRBJ2-7
CASSGDPSYEQYF
TGTGCCAGCAGTGGGGACCCTTCCTACGAGCAGTACTTC
>NA|TRBV4-2|TRBD2|TRBJ2-3
CASSQDTSGGATDTQYF
TGTGCCAGCAGCCAAGATACTAGCGGGGGGGCTACAGATACGCAGTATTTT
>once|TRBV27|TRBD1|TRBJ2-6
CASSIETGGHSGANVLTF
TGTGCCAGCAGTATCGAGACAGGGGGACACTCTGGGGCCAACGTCCTGACTTTC
>NA|TRBV28|NA|TRBJ1-2
CCSGQPLIYGYTF
TGCTGCTCGGGGCAGCCTTTAATCTATGGCTACACCTTC
>once|TRBV7-2|NA|TRBJ1-1
CASSPTGNTEAFF
TGTGCCAGCAGCCCGACAGGAAACACTGAAGCTTTCTTT
>NA|TRBV28|NA|TRBJ2-1
CATSLEGGPGNEQFF
TGTGCCACCTCCCTCGAGGGGGGGCCTGGGAATGAGCAGTTCTTC
>NA|TRBV9|NA|TRBJ1-3
CASSTPGSSNTIYF
TGTGCCAGCAGCACCCCAGGGAGCTCAAACACCATATATTTT
>NA|TRBV18|NA|TRBJ2-2
CASSPALTSTGELFF
TGTGCCAGCTCACCGGCCCTAACCTCCACCGGGGAGCTGTTTTTT
>NA|TRBV9|NA|TRBJ1-6
CASSGEEGFGSPLHF
TGTGCCAGCAGCGGAGAAGAGGGATTTGGTTCACCCCTCCACTTT
>once|TRBV6-4|NA|TRBJ2-3
CASKGVTDTQYF
TGTGCCAGCAAGGGTGTCACAGATACGCAGTATTTT
>NA|TRBV29-1|TRBD2|TRBJ2-1
CSVGTSTNNEQFF
TGCAGCGTCGGGACTAGCACCAACAATGAGCAGTTCTTC
>NA|TRBV11-2|NA|TRBJ2-3
CASSPPVGTQYF
TGTGCCAGCAGCCCCCCCGTGGGTACGCAGTATTTT
>NA|TRBV28|NA|TRBJ1-1
CASNPGSSMNTEAFF
TGTGCCAGCAATCCAGGGAGTTCCATGAACACTGAAGCTTTCTTT